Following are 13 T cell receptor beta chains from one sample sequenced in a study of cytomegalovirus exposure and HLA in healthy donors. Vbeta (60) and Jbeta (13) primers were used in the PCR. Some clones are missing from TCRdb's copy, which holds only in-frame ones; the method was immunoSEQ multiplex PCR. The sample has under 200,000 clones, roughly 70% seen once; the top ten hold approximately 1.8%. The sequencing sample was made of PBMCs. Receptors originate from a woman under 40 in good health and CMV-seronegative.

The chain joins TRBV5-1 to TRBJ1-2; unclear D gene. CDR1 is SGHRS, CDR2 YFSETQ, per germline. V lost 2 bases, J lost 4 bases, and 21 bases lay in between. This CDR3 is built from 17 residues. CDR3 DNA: TGCGCCAGCAGCTTAAAGTTGGTTGCTGGGCAGAGCTATGGCTACACCTTC. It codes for CASSLKLVAGQSYGYTF.

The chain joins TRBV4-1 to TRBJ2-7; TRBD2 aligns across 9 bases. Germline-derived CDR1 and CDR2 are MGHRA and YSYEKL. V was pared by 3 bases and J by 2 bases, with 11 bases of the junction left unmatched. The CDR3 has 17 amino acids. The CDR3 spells CASSQPFASGDTYEQYF. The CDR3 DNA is TGCGCCAGCAGCCAGCCCTTCGCTAGCGGGGACACCTACGAGCAGTACTTC.

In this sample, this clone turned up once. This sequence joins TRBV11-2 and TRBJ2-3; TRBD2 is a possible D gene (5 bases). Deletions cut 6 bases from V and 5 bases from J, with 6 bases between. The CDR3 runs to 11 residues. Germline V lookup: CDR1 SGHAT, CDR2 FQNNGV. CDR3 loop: CASRREDTQYF. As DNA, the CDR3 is TGTGCCAGCAGACGGGAAGATACGCAGTATTTT.

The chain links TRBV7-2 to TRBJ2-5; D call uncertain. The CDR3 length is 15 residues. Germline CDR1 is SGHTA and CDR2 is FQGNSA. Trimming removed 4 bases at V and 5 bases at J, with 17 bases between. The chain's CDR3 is CASSSRVSAGETQYF. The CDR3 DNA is TGTGCCAGCAGCTCCCGGGTCTCTGCTGGCGAGACCCAGTACTTC.

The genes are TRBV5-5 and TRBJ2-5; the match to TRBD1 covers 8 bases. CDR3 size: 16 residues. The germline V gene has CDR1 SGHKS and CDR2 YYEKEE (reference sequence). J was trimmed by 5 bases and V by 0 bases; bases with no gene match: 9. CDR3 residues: CASSLGDRGHWETQYF. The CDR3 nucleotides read TGTGCCAGCAGCTTGGGAGACAGGGGTCATTGGGAGACCCAGTACTTC.

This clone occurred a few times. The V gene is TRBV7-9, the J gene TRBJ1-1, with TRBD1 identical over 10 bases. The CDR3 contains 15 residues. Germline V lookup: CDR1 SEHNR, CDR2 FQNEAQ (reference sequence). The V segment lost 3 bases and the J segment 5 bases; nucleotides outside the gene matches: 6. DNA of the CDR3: TGTGCCAGCAGCTTGCCGACAGGGGGCATAACTGAAGCTTTCTTT. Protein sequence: CASSLPTGGITEAFF.

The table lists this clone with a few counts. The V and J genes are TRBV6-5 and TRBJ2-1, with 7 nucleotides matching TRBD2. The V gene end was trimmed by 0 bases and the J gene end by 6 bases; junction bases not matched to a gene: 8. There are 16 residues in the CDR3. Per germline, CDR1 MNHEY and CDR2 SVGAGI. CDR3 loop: CASSYSTGRPSNEQFF. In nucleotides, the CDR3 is TGTGCCAGCAGTTACTCGACCGGGAGGCCCTCCAATGAGCAGTTCTTC.

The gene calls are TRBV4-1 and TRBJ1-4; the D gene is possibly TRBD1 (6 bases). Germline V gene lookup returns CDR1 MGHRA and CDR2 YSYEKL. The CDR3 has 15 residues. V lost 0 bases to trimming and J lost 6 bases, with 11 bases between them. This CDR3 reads CASSQDLGQYEKLFF. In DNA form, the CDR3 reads TGCGCCAGCAGCCAAGATCTAGGACAGTATGAAAAACTGTTTTTT.

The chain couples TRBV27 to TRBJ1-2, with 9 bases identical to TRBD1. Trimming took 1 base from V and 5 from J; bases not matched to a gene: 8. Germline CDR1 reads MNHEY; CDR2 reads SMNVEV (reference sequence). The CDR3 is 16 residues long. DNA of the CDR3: TGTGCCAGCAGTTTATATGGACAGGGGTCTCAGTATGGCTACACCTTC. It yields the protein CASSLYGQGSQYGYTF.

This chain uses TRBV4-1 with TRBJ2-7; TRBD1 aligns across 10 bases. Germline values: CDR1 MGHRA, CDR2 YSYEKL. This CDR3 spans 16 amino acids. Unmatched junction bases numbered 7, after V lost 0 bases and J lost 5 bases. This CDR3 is CASSQEPGQGKHEQYF. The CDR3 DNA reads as TGCGCCAGCAGCCAAGAACCGGGACAGGGGAAACACGAGCAGTACTTC.

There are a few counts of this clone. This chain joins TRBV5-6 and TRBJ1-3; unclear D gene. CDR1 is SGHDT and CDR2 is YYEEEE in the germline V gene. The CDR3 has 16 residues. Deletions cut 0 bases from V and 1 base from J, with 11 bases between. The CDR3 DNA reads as TGTGCCAGCAGCTTGGGTGGTACTGCTTCTGGAAACACCATATATTTT. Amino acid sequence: CASSLGGTASGNTIYF.

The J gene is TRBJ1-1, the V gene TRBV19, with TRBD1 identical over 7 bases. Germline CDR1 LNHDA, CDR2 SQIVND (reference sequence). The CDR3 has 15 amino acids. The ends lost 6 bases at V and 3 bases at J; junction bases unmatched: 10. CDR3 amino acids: CASSLGQVYDTEAFF. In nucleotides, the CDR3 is TGTGCCAGTAGCCTTGGACAGGTCTACGACACTGAAGCTTTCTTT.

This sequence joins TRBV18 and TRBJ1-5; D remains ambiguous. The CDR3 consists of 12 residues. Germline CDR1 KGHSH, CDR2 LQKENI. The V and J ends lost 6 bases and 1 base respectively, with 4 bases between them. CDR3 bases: TGTGCCAGCTCCCAAAGCAATCAGCCCCAGCATTTT. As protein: CASSQSNQPQHF. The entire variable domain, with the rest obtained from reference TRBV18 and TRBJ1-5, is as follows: NAGVMQNPRHLVRRRGQEARLRCSPMKGHSHVYWYRQLPEEGLKFMVYLQKENIIDESGMPKERFSAEFPKEGPSILRIQQVVRGDSAAYFCASSQSNQPQHFGDGTRLSIL.